The next 10 T cell receptor beta chains were all read from a single sample in a study of beta chain features in type 1 diabetes (dated by TCRdb to between 2018 and 2020). The library was made by the immunoSEQ multiplex PCR assay. All of the isolated RNA was reverse transcribed with the High Capacity cDNA Reverse Transcription Kit, so expressed TCRB transcripts were sequenced. TCRdb's version of the immuneACCESS table is confined to in-frame rearrangements and falls short of the full clone set. An unresolved V gene accounts for under half of the shortfall where checked; the remainder is of unknown origin. The sample includes some 900,000 clones, with roughly 15% observed a single time. About 0.02% of the sample goes to the ten largest clones. Sequencing used naive CD4+ T cells from blood. The cell subset or site label on this specimen signifies: true naive CD4+ T cells. The receptors originated from a woman under 30 in good health.

The table lists this clone with a few counts. The gene calls are TRBV27 and TRBJ2-5; 8 positions agree with TRBD2. From germline, CDR1 is MNHEY and CDR2 SMNVEV (reference sequence). The J segment lost 4 bases and the V segment lost 5 bases, leaving 12 bases of the junction unmatched. This CDR3 has 16 amino acids. The CDR3 reads CASSPVAGMTRETQYF. Here the CDR3 DNA reads TGTGCCAGCAGTCCGGTAGCGGGAATGACCCGAGAGACCCAGTACTTC.

The rearrangement uses TRBV4-1 and TRBJ2-4, with D unclear. The ends were cut back, 3 bases at V and 4 bases at J, with 10 bases in the middle. CDR1 MGHRA and CDR2 YSYEKL come from the germline V gene. CDR3 length equals 14 residues. The chain's CDR3 is CASSHHTDKNIQYF. In DNA form, the CDR3 reads TGCGCCAGCAGCCATCATACGGATAAAAACATTCAGTACTTC.

The rearrangement joins TRBV28 to TRBJ2-7; TRBD2 agrees at 11 bases. Germline V gene sequence: CDR1 MDHEN, CDR2 SYDVKM. V lost 7 bases and J lost 5; bases outside the gene matches: 13. The CDR3 length is 16 residues. The chain's CDR3 is CASTLWVAGGPDEQYF. The CDR3 coding sequence is TGTGCCAGCACCCTATGGGTAGCGGGAGGGCCTGACGAGCAGTACTTC.

This rearrangement joins TRBV7-8 to TRBJ2-1; D gene unclear. The CDR3 has 15 residues. The V gene's germline CDR1 is SGHVS and CDR2 FQNEAQ. The germline V and J ends were trimmed by 5 bases and 0 bases, with 11 bases remaining between them. The CDR3 loop reads CASSTALYSYNEQFF. CDR3 nucleotides: TGTGCCAGCAGCACAGCGCTATACTCCTACAATGAGCAGTTCTTC.

CDR3 DNA: TGTGCCAGTAGCCGAGACAGAAACACTGAAGCTTTCTTT. Its translation: CASSRDRNTEAFF. The rearrangement links TRBV19 to TRBJ1-1; a possible D gene is TRBD1 (5 bases). The CDR3 extends over 13 amino acids. The germline gives CDR1 LNHDA, CDR2 SQIVND (reference sequence). The V end lost 6 bases, the J end lost 2 bases, and 10 bases lay between the germline ends.

This clone appeared a few times. The CDR3 spells CASSTSGLPGGTQYF. CDR3 DNA sequence: TGTGCCAGTAGTACTTCGGGACTACCCGGGGGGACCCAGTACTTC. V is TRBV19 and J is TRBJ2-5, with 7 bases lining up with TRBD2. The CDR3 is made up of 15 amino acids. Germline CDR1 and CDR2: LNHDA and SQIVND (reference sequence). V lost 4 bases and J lost 7; bases outside the gene matches: 12.

The chain employs TRBV28 and TRBJ2-7; 9 positions match TRBD1. The ends lost 6 bases at V and 4 bases at J; junction bases unmatched: 7. CDR3 length: 14 residues. Germline V gene sequence: CDR1 MDHEN, CDR2 SYDVKM. The CDR3 nucleotides are TGTGCCAGCAGGAACAGGGGGCAAAGATACGAGCAGTACTTC. Translating gives CASRNRGQRYEQYF. The full variable domain, its missing parts supplied by reference TRBV28 and TRBJ2-7, is DVKVTQSSRYLVKRTGEKVFLECVQDMDHENMFWYRQDPGLGLRLIYFSYDVKMKEKGDIPEGYSVSREKKERFSLILESASTNQTSMYLCASRNRGQRYEQYFGPGTRLTVT.

A few counts support this clone. The chain joins TRBV7-9 to TRBJ2-3; 7 bases match TRBD2. Germline loops: CDR1 SEHNR, CDR2 FQNEAQ (reference sequence). The CDR3 runs 16 residues. Trimming cost V 1 base and J 1 base; bases outside gene matches: 5. CDR3 amino acids: CASSLGGSGGTDTQYF. The CDR3 DNA reads TGTGCCAGCAGCTTAGGCGGGAGTGGAGGCACAGATACGCAGTATTTT.

The CDR3 loop is CASGLTGLEQYF. The CDR3 DNA sequence: TGTGCCAGCGGGCTGACAGGCCTGGAGCAGTACTTC. V is TRBV28 and J is TRBJ2-5; maybe TRBD1 (6 bases). Germline V gene data show CDR1 as MDHEN and CDR2 as SYDVKM. The V end was cut by 8 bases, the J end by 11 bases, with 18 bases between. The CDR3 has 12 residues.

The chain employs TRBV19 and TRBJ2-2; 7 positions agree with TRBD1. CDR1 is LNHDA, CDR2 SQIVND, per germline (reference sequence). The ends lost 7 bases at V and 7 bases at J; junction bases unmatched: 12. The CDR3 totals 15 residues. Here the CDR3 DNA reads TGTGCCAGTACTAGGGACAGTTTAATGTACGGGGAGCTGTTTTTT. Translation gives CASTRDSLMYGELFF.